This is a list of T cell receptor beta chains from one sample in a study of graft-versus-host responses after intestinal transplantation. The table came from immunoSEQ multiplex PCR; TCRdb's copy has only in-frame clones and leaves some out. This sample has around 110,000 clones, with 90% to 95% found just once. Their antigens remain unidentified. The sequences come from unstimulated CD4+ T cells sorted from spleen or lymph node cells, collected before transplant. The receptors originated from a human donor who was the organ donor for an intestinal transplant. Each CDR3 is given with its conserved first and last residue. D genes are given only for firm matches. A clone size is listed for some rows: how often the clone was seen (once, few, many), or a class if it is expanded.

>once|TRBV15|TRBJ1-5|NA
CATSPSNQPQHF
TGTGCCACCAGCCCAAGCAATCAGCCCCAGCATTTT
>NA|TRBV30|TRBJ2-5|TRBD1
CACTPGTEETQYF
TGTGCCTGTACCCCCGGGACAGAAGAGACCCAGTACTTC
>NA|TRBV28|TRBJ2-3|NA
CASRPGRSDTQYF
TGTGCCAGCAGGCCGGGACGGTCAGATACGCAGTATTTT
>NA|TRBV6-6|TRBJ1-5|TRBD1
CASSYKDRGDQPQHF
TGTGCCAGCAGTTACAAGGACAGGGGCGATCAGCCCCAGCATTTT
>NA|TRBV9|TRBJ2-3|NA
CASSARTDTQYF
TGTGCCAGCAGCGCGCGCACAGATACGCAGTATTTT
>NA|TRBV15|TRBJ2-1|TRBD2
CATGPGLAGRLFYNEQFF
TGTGCCACCGGACCGGGACTAGCGGGCCGCCTATTCTACAATGAGCAGTTCTTC
>NA|TRBV2|TRBJ1-3|NA
CASSEEGSFSGNTIYF
TGTGCCAGCAGTGAAGAGGGGAGTTTCTCTGGAAACACCATATATTTT
>once|TRBV28|TRBJ2-3|NA
CASTPLPGPPTDTQYF
TGTGCCAGCACCCCCCTTCCGGGACCACCCACAGATACGCAGTATTTT
>NA|TRBV5-6|TRBJ2-1|NA
CASSRLYRTSYNEQFF
TGTGCCAGCAGCCGACTATACCGGACAAGCTACAATGAGCAGTTCTTC
>NA|TRBV5-4|TRBJ2-5|NA
CASSSGRNPLQETQYF
TGTGCCAGCAGCTCTGGACGGAACCCCCTACAAGAGACCCAGTACTTC
>NA|TRBV30|TRBJ2-7|TRBD1
CAWRAGDRGGYEQYF
TGTGCCTGGAGGGCGGGGGACAGGGGGGGCTACGAGCAGTACTTC
>NA|TRBV5-1|TRBJ2-3|TRBD2
CASSVAGGITTDTQYF
TGCGCCAGCAGCGTAGCGGGAGGAATAACCACAGATACGCAGTATTTT
>NA|TRBV6-5|TRBJ2-7|NA
CASTTSREVPYEQYF
TGTGCCAGCACCACGAGTAGGGAGGTGCCCTACGAGCAGTACTTC
>NA|TRBV19|TRBJ2-4|NA
CASSIIRGAKNIQYF
TGTGCCAGTAGTATCATTCGGGGGGCCAAAAACATTCAGTACTTC
>NA|TRBV27|TRBJ1-2|TRBD1
CASSPTGSRGGYTF
TGTGCCAGCAGTCCGACAGGGTCCAGGGGAGGCTACACCTTC
>NA|TRBV27|TRBJ1-1|NA
CASSPDRQGEAFF
TGTGCCAGCAGTCCCGACCGGCAGGGTGAAGCTTTCTTT
>NA|TRBV28|TRBJ2-7|TRBD2
CASSLGGLAGGGEQYF
TGTGCCAGCAGTTTGGGCGGACTAGCGGGAGGGGGGGAGCAGTACTTC
>NA|TRBV29-1|TRBJ1-1|NA
CSVGEGRPEAFF
TGCAGCGTTGGGGAAGGACGCCCTGAAGCTTTCTTT
>NA|TRBV6-6|TRBJ2-5|NA
CASSSGRELSETQYF
TGTGCCAGCAGTTCTGGTCGGGAGTTGTCAGAGACCCAGTACTTC
>NA|TRBV2|TRBJ2-5|NA
CASSAGLETQYF
TGTGCCAGCAGTGCGGGACTTGAGACCCAGTACTTC
>NA|TRBV11-2|TRBJ2-1|NA
CASSLETLVYEQFF
TGTGCCAGCAGCTTAGAAACACTAGTTTATGAGCAGTTCTTC
>NA|TRBV27|TRBJ2-1|NA
CASQKSSYNEQFF
TGTGCCAGCCAAAAGAGCTCCTACAATGAGCAGTTCTTC
>NA|TRBV4-3|TRBJ2-5|TRBD2
CASSPGTSGSLAETQYF
TGCGCCAGCAGCCCTGGGACTAGCGGGAGTTTGGCCGAGACCCAGTACTTC
>NA|TRBV18|TRBJ2-7|TRBD2
CASLNVAGGPYEQYF
TGTGCCAGCTTAAATGTAGCGGGAGGACCCTACGAGCAGTACTTC
>NA|TRBV7-6|TRBJ2-1|TRBD2
CASSWGVAGDKFF
TGTGCCAGCAGCTGGGGTGTAGCGGGAGACAAGTTCTTC
>NA|TRBV6-6|TRBJ1-2|NA
CASTQTTAGYTF
TGTGCCAGCACCCAGACGACCGCTGGCTACACCTTC
>few|TRBV6-5|TRBJ2-5|NA
CASSYGETQYF
TGTGCCAGCAGTTACGGAGAGACCCAGTACTTC
>NA|TRBV28|TRBJ2-2|TRBD2
CASREAGTKTGELFF
TGTGCCAGCAGAGAAGCCGGGACTAAGACCGGGGAGCTGTTTTTT
>NA|TRBV7-9|TRBJ2-1|NA
CASSDDALGLAIYNEQFF
TGTGCCAGCAGCGATGATGCCCTTGGACTCGCCATATACAATGAGCAGTTCTTC
>NA|TRBV13|TRBJ2-1|TRBD2
CASSEVAGGPNEQFF
TGTGCCAGCAGCGAGGTAGCGGGAGGGCCGAATGAGCAGTTCTTC
>NA|TRBV4-2|TRBJ2-4|TRBD2
CASSQYWTSEAKNIQYF
TGTGCCAGCAGCCAATACTGGACTAGCGAAGCCAAAAACATTCAGTACTTC
>NA|TRBV6-5|TRBJ1-1|NA
CASSTSTEAFF
TGTGCCAGCAGTACCAGCACTGAAGCTTTCTTT
>once|TRBV10-3|TRBJ2-5|TRBD2
CAISAGLAGMGETQYF
TGTGCCATCAGTGCGGGACTAGCGGGAATGGGGGAGACCCAGTACTTC
>once|TRBV10-1|TRBJ2-5|NA
CASSERETQYF
TGCGCCAGCTCCGAGCGGGAGACCCAGTACTTC
>NA|TRBV15|TRBJ2-5|TRBD1
CATSREITGGETQYF
TGTGCCACCAGCAGAGAGATTACAGGGGGTGAGACCCAGTACTTC
>NA|TRBV5-7|TRBJ2-7|NA
CASSLSGLYEQYF
TGTGCCAGCAGCCTAAGCGGGCTCTACGAGCAGTACTTC
>NA|TRBV16|TRBJ2-2|TRBD2
CASRRQVSGRDTGELFF
TGTGCCAGCAGGCGACAGGTTAGCGGGAGAGACACCGGGGAGCTGTTTTTT
>NA|TRBV5-8|TRBJ2-3|NA
CASSLVGTDTQYF
TGTGCCAGCAGCTTGGTGGGCACAGATACGCAGTATTTT
>once|TRBV6-1|TRBJ2-4|NA
CASSDYRDIQYF
TGTGCCAGCAGTGATTATAGGGACATTCAGTACTTC
>once|TRBV6-6|TRBJ2-5|NA
CASSYSGTGETQYF
TGTGCCAGCAGTTACTCGGGCACGGGCGAGACCCAGTACTTC
>NA|TRBV7-2|TRBJ2-7|TRBD2
CASSLSSGGSYEQYF
TGTGCCAGCAGCTTGTCCAGCGGGGGCTCCTACGAGCAGTACTTC
>NA|TRBV9|TRBJ2-1|TRBD2
CASSVALGRGAFNSYNEQFF
TGTGCCAGCAGCGTAGCCCTCGGGCGGGGGGCCTTTAACTCCTACAATGAGCAGTTCTTC
>NA|TRBV11-2|TRBJ2-5|NA
CASSLDRQGGRGTQYF
TGTGCCAGCAGCTTAGATCGGCAGGGGGGAAGGGGGACCCAGTACTTC
>NA|TRBV11-2|TRBJ2-7|TRBD1
CASSLDPRQGYREQYF
TGTGCCAGCAGCTTAGATCCTCGACAGGGGTATAGAGAGCAGTACTTC
>once|TRBV18|TRBJ1-5|NA
CASSPRQGHNQPQHF
TGTGCCAGCTCACCGAGGCAGGGTCACAATCAGCCCCAGCATTTT
>NA|TRBV6-6|TRBJ2-2|NA
CASSYPAVGAGELFF
TGTGCCAGCAGTTACCCCGCGGTGGGGGCCGGGGAGCTGTTTTTT
>NA|TRBV6-5|TRBJ2-7|TRBD1
CASSYRTGRQYF
TGTGCCAGCAGTTACAGGACAGGGAGGCAGTACTTC
>NA|TRBV6-5|TRBJ2-7|TRBD2
CASIGLAGSYEQYF
TGTGCCAGCATTGGACTAGCGGGGTCCTACGAGCAGTACTTC
>NA|TRBV6-1|TRBJ2-7|NA
CASSRPGSGGREQYF
TGTGCCAGCAGTAGACCGGGCTCCGGCGGCCGCGAGCAGTACTTC
>NA|TRBV19|TRBJ2-5|TRBD2
CASSLRGRRELEETQYF
TGTGCCAGTAGCCTACGGGGCAGGCGGGAGCTTGAAGAGACCCAGTACTTC
>NA|TRBV7-2|TRBJ2-7|TRBD1
CASSLYRGDEQYF
TGTGCCAGCAGCTTGTACAGGGGCGACGAGCAGTACTTC